This T cell receptor beta chain was recovered during a study of glioma-infiltrating T cells. Study-wide results and limits: Non-neoplastic patients had below-expected tissue-blood divergence, while all gliomas exceeded expectation. Tissue and blood shared very few CDR3 sequences.

V was trimmed by 5 bases and J by 13 bases, leaving 15 bases between them. The length of the CDR3 is 12 residues. Germline V gives CDR1 MNHEY, CDR2 SMNVEV (reference sequence). Amplification of TCR alpha and beta CDR3 regions from RNA used iRepertoire nested multiplex PCR. In TCRdb, the multiplex PCR reads were re-called with MiXCR into one record per CDR3 protein. The sample includes approximately 110,000 distinct CDR3 sequences, roughly 24% seen only once; the top ten take roughly 15%. This clonotype was seen at least ten times. Antigen: not known. The rearrangement joins TRBV27 to TRBJ2-1, with a weak D call TRBD1 (6 bases). This clonotype originated in a human donor with low-grade glioma or glioblastoma, undergoing nonglioma brain surgery, or in good health (not recorded which). The sequenced sample was glioma tissue, nonneoplastic brain tissue, or PBMCs (not recorded which). This CDR3 is CASSVGTTSQFF. CDR3 coding DNA: TGTGCCAGCAGTGTTGGGACAACAAGCCAGTTCTTC.